This T cell receptor beta chain was captured by sequencing in a study of tissue T cells after allogeneic stem cell transplantation. V shed 1 base and J shed 0 bases, with 8 bases lying between them. Germline loops: CDR1 KGHPV, CDR2 FQNQEV (reference sequence). The CDR3 sequence is 15 residues long. Concerning this clone: What it binds is not known. Mouse gene names apply. Sequencing ends 1 residue short of the CDR3 end; the germline J gene provides the rest.

Time point noted: mouse harvest day 7 after allogeneic transplant. The graft held 10^6 splenic CD5+ T cells and 10^7 T-cell-depleted bone marrow cells. This mouse GVHD model was MHC-mismatched B6 to BALB/c, profiled day 7 or 14. Findings and limits, study-wide: Anatomically similar tissues had similar TCR repertoires within each patient. Limitations included a small, clinically heterogeneous cohort and limited sampling depth.

Method: immunoSEQ multiplex PCR; TCRdb's copy keeps in-frame clones and lacks some. The sample lists roughly 2,000 clones, about three fifths occurring once. The chain couples TRBV26 to TRBJ2-4; D remains ambiguous. This clonotype was obtained from a female BALB/c mouse given C57BL/6 T cells with graft-versus-host disease after an allogeneic hematopoietic cell transplant. Sequenced material: spleen. Here the CDR3 reads CASSLYRNSQNTLYF. The part of the CDR3 DNA that was read is TGTGCCAGCAGTCTGTACAGAAATAGTCAAAACACCTTGTAC.